This TCR beta chain was recovered during a study of human T cells and chemical hapten exposure. Points from the study as a whole: Once DPC sensitization occurred, TCRs above 1 in 1000 frequency showed no change. Given that the donors had alopecia, their immune response may differ from that seen in healthy people.

TCRdb analysed the RACE reads with MiXCR anew, one entry per CDR3 protein. The sample includes around 190,000 distinct CDR3 sequences, about a fifth of them seen just once. Trimming took 4 bases from V and 0 from J, leaving 11 bases between them. The germline V gene has CDR1 SQVTM and CDR2 ANQGSEA. CDR3 length: 14 amino acids. Regarding time point: patch test 1, 2 weeks after DPC sensitization. Treatment specified: therapeutic diphenylcyclopropenone sensitization with weekly scalp DPC. Note on this clonotype: Its antigen is not known.

The sample was whole blood, taken in connection with sensitization to the hapten diphenylcyclopropenone (DPC). The chain combines TRBV29-1 with TRBJ2-3; D ambiguous. The clonotype comes from a woman aged 50 to 60 with alopecia areata. Some clones in this sample may be carry-over from other donors' samples. The DNA for the CDR3 is TGCAGCGTTGCAAGCCTTTCTAGCACAGATACGCAGTATTTT. Protein sequence: CSVASLSSTDTQYF.